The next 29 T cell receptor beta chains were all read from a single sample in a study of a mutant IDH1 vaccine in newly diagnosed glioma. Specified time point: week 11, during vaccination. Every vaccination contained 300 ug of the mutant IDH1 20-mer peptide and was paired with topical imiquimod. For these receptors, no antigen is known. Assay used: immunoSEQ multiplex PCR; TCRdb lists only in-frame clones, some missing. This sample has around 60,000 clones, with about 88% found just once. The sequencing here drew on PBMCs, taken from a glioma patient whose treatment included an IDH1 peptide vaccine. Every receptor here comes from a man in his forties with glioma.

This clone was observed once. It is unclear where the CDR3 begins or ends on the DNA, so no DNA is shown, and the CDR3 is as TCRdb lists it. The CDR3 sequence: CASSKEWVGQGAAEAFF. V is TRBV21-1 and J is TRBJ1-1; the D call TRBD1 from the table was never checked on the DNA. TRBV21-1 is labeled a pseudogene. Termini included, the CDR3 measures 17 amino acids.

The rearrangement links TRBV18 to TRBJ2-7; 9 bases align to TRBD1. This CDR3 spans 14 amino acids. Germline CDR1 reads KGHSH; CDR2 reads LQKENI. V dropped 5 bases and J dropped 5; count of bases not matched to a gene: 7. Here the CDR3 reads CASSGPGQGDEQYF. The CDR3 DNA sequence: TGTGCCAGCTCAGGGCCGGGACAGGGCGACGAGCAGTACTTC.

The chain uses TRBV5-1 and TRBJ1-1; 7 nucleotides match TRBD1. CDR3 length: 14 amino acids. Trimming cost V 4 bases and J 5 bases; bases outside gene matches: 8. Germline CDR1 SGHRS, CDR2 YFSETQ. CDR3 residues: CASSPRQGETEAFF. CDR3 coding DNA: TGCGCCAGCAGCCCCCGACAGGGCGAAACTGAAGCTTTCTTT. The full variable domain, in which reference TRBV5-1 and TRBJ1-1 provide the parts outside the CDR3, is KAGVTQTPRYLIKTRGQQVTLSCSPISGHRSVSWYQQTPGQGLQFLFEYFSETQRNKGNFPGRFSGRQFSNSRSEMNVSTLELGDSALYLCASSPRQGETEAFFGQGTRLTVV.

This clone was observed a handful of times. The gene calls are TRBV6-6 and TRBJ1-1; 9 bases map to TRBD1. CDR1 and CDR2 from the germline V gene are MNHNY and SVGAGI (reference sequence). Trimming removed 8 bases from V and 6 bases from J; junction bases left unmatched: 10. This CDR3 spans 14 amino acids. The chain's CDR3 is CASQSADRGPEAFF. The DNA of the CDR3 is TGTGCCAGCCAGAGCGCGGACAGGGGACCTGAAGCTTTCTTT.

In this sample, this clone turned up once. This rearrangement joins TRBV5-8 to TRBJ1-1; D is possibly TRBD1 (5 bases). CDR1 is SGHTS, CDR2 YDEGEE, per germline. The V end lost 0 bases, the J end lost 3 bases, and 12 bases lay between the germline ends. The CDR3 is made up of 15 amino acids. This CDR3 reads CASSLGVVGDTEAFF. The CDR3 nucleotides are TGTGCCAGCAGCTTGGGGGTAGTAGGGGACACTGAAGCTTTCTTT.

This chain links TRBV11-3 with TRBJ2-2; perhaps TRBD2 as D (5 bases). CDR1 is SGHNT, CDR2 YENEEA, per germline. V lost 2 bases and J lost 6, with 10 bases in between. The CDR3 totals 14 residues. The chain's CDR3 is CASSLRGSPGELFF. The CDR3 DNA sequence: TGTGCCAGCAGCTTAAGAGGGAGCCCCGGGGAGCTGTTTTTT.

This chain's CDR3 is CASSYGTGGRTDTQYF. The CDR3 DNA is TGTGCCAGCAGCTACGGGACAGGGGGTCGCACAGATACGCAGTATTTT. V and J are TRBV5-6 and TRBJ2-3; 11 positions agree with TRBD1. The CDR3 length is 16 residues. The V and J ends lost 3 bases and 1 base, in that order; junction bases with no gene match: 4. CDR1 is SGHDT, CDR2 YYEEEE, per germline.

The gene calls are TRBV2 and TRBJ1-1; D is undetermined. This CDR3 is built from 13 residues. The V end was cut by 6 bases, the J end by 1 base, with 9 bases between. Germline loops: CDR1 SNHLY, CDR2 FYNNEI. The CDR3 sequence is CASSLLWNTEAFF. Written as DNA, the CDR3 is TGTGCCAGCAGCCTCCTCTGGAACACTGAAGCTTTCTTT.

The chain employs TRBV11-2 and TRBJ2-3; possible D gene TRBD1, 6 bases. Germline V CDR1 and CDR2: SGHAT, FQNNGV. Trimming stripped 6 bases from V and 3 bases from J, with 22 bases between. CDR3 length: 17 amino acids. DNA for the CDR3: TGTGCCAGCAGTCCTTTAAAGGGGGAAGTTTGGACAGATACGCAGTATTTT. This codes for CASSPLKGEVWTDTQYF.

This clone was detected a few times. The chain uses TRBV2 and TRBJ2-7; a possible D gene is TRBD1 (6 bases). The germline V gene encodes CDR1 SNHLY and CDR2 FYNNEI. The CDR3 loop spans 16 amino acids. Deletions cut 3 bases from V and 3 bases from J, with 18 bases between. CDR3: CASSEGRTGKGYEQYF. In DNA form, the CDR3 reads TGTGCCAGCAGTGAGGGTAGAACAGGGAAAGGCTACGAGCAGTACTTC.

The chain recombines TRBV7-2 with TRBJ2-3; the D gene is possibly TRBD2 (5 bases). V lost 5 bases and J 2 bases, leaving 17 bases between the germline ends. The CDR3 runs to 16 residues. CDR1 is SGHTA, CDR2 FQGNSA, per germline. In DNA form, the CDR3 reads TGTGCCAGCAGCACAAGGCAGAGGGCGAACACAGATACGCAGTATTTT. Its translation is CASSTRQRANTDTQYF. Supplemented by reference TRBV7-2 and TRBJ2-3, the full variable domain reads GAGVSQSPSNKVTEKGKDVELRCDPISGHTALYWYRQSLGQGLEFLIYFQGNSAPDKSGLPSDRFSAERTGGSVSTLTIQRTQQEDSAVYLCASSTRQRANTDTQYFGPGTRLTVL.

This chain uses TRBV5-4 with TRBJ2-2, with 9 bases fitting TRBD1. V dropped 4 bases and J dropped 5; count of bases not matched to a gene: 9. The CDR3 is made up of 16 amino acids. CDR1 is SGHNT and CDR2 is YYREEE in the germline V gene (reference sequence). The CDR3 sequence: CASSSQDRGVTGELFF. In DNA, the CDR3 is TGTGCCAGCAGCAGCCAAGACAGGGGGGTTACCGGGGAGCTGTTTTTT.

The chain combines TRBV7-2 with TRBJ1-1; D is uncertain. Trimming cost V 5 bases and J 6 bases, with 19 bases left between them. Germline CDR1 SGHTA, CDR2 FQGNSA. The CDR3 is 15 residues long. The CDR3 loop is CASSRIFSSGAEAFF. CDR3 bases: TGTGCCAGCAGCCGGATCTTTTCCTCAGGCGCTGAAGCTTTCTTT.

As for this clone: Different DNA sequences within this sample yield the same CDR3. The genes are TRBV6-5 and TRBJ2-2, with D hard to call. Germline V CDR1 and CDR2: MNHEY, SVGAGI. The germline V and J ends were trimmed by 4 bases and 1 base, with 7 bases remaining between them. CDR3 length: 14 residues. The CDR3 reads CASSWKGNTGELFF. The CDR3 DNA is TGTGCCAGCAGTTGGAAGGGGAACACCGGGGAGCTGTTTTTT.

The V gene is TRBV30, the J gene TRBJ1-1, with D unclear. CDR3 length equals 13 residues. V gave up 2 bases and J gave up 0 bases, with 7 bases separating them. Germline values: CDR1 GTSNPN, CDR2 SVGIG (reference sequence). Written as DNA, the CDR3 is TGTGCCTGGAGTCCACAGATGAACACTGAAGCTTTCTTT. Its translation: CAWSPQMNTEAFF. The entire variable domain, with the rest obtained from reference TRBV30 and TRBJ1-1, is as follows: SQTIHQWPATLVQPVGSPLSLECTVEGTSNPNLYWYRQAAGRGLQLLFYSVGIGQISSEVPQNLSASRPQDRQFILSSKKLLLSDSGFYLCAWSPQMNTEAFFGQGTRLTVV.

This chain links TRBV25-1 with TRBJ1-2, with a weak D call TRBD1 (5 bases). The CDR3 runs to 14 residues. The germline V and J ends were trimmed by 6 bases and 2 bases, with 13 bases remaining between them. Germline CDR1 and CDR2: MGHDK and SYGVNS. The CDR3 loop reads CASSFGGRNYGYTF. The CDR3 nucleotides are TGTGCCAGCAGCTTCGGGGGGAGGAACTATGGCTACACCTTC.

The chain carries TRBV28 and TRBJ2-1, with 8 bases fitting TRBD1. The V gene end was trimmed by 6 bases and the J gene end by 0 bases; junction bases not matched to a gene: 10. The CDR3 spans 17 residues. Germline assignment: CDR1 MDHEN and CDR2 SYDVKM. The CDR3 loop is CASRGAQGASSYNEQFF. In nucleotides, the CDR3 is TGTGCCAGCAGAGGAGCGCAGGGGGCGAGCTCCTACAATGAGCAGTTCTTC.

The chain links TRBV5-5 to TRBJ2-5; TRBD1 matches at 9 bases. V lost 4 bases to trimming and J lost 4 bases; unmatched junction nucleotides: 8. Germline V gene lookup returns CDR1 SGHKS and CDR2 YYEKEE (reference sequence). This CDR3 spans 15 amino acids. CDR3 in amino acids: CASSLPGQGGETQYF. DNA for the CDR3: TGTGCCAGCAGCCTACCGGGACAGGGAGGAGAGACCCAGTACTTC.

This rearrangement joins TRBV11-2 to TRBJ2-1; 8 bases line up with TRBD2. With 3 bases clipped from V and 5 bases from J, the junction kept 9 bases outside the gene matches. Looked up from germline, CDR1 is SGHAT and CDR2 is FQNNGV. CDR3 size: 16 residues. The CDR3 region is CASSFGGEKSNNEQFF. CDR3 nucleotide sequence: TGTGCCAGCAGCTTCGGGGGGGAGAAAAGTAACAATGAGCAGTTCTTC.

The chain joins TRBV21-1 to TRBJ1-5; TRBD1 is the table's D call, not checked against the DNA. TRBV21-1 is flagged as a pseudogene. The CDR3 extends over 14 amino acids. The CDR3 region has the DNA TGTGCCAGCAGCAAACCAGGGGGGAATCAGCCCCAGCATTTT. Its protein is CASSKPGGNQPQHF.

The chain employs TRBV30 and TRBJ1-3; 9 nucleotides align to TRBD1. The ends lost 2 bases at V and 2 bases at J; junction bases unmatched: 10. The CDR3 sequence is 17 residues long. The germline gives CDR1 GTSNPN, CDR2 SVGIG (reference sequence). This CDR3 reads CAWSPTGTGKTGNTIYF. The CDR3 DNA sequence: TGTGCCTGGAGTCCGACGGGGACAGGGAAAACTGGAAACACCATATATTTT. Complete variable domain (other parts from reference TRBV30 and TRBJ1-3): SQTIHQWPATLVQPVGSPLSLECTVEGTSNPNLYWYRQAAGRGLQLLFYSVGIGQISSEVPQNLSASRPQDRQFILSSKKLLLSDSGFYLCAWSPTGTGKTGNTIYFGEGSWLTVV.

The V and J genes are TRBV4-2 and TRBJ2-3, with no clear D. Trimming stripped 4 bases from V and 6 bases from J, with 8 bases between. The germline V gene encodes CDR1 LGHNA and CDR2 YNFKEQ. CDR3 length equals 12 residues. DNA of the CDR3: TGTGCCAGCAGCCCCTTGGGGGATACGCAGTATTTT. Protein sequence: CASSPLGDTQYF.

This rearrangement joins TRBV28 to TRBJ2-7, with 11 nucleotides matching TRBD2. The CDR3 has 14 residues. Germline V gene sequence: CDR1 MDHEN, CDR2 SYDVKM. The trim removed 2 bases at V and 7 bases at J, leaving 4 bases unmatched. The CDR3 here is CASSLVAGGWEQYF. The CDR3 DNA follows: TGTGCCAGCAGTTTAGTAGCGGGAGGGTGGGAGCAGTACTTC.

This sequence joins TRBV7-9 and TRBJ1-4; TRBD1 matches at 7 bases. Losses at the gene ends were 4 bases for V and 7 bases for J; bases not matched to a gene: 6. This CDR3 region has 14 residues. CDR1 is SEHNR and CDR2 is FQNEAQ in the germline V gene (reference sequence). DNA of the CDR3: TGTGCCAGCAGCTACAGGGGTAACAGTGAAAAACTGTTTTTT. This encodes CASSYRGNSEKLFF.

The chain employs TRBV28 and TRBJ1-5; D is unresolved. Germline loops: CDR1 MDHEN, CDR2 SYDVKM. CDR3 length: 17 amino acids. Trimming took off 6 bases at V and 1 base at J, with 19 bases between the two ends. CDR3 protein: CASSRGLGSASNQPQHF. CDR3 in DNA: TGTGCCAGCAGCCGCGGATTAGGCAGCGCCAGCAATCAGCCCCAGCATTTT.

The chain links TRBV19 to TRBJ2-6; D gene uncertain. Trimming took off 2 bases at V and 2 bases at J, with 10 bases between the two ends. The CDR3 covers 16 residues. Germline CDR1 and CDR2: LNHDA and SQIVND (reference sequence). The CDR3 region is CASSIPYGPGANVLTF. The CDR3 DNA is TGTGCCAGTAGTATACCGTACGGGCCTGGGGCCAACGTCCTGACTTTC. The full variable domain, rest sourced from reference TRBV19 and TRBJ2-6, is DGGITQSPKYLFRKEGQNVTLSCEQNLNHDAMYWYRQDPGQGLRLIYYSQIVNDFQKGDIAEGYSVSREKKESFPLTVTSAQKNPTAFYLCASSIPYGPGANVLTFGAGSRLTVL.

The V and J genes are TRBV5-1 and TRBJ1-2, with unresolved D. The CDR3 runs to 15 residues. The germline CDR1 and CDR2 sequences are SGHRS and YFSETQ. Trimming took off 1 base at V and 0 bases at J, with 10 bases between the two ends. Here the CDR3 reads CASSLTVLANYGYTF. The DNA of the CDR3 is TGCGCCAGCAGCTTGACAGTGCTTGCTAACTATGGCTACACCTTC.

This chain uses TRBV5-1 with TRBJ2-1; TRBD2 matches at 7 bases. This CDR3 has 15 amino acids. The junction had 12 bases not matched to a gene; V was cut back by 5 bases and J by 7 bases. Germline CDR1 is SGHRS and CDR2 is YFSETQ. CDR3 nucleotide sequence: TGCGCCAGCAGTCCCCTGAGCGGGAAGAAGAATGAGCAGTTCTTC. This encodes CASSPLSGKKNEQFF.

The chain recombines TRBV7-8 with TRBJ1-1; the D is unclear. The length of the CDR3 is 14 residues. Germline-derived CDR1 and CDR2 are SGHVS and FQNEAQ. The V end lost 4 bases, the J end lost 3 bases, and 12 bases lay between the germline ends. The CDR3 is CASSSPLWDTEAFF. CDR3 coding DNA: TGTGCCAGCAGCTCGCCCCTCTGGGACACTGAAGCTTTCTTT.